This TCR beta chain was recorded in a study of tumor-infiltrating lymphocytes in primary liver carcinoma. Overall study context: Each participant had primary liver carcinoma, and surgical resection was the treatment. General study points: Compared with blood, tumor repertoires held significantly more in their top 250 clones. Among the pair types, tumor region pairs showed more overlap than tumor-adjacent and tumor-blood pairs.

Germline DNA was extracted too, while blood RNA derived from unsorted whole blood. This clonotype was recorded a few times. What it binds is unknown. Reverse transcription of around 500 ng total RNA with a constant-region primer produced TCR beta cDNA. Libraries covering TCR beta were generated through three nested multiplex PCR rounds (using a slightly modified ARM-PCR). Both of the initial two PCR rounds ran for approximately 11 cycles and employed TRBV1-TRBV30 forward primers alongside a C-beta reverse primer. TCRdb re-derived calls from the multiplex PCR reads in MiXCR, one entry per CDR3 protein. Here the sample spans fewer than 350,000 distinct CDR3 sequences, around three fifths being singletons. The CDR3 covers 13 residues. The germline V and J ends were trimmed by 6 bases and 4 bases, with 15 bases remaining between them. The V gene's germline CDR1 is SQVTM and CDR2 ANQGSEA.

Sequencing was done on a sample of peripheral blood. This clonotype originated in a man in his forties or fifties with primary liver carcinoma and hepatitis B virus infection. V is TRBV29-1 and J is TRBJ1-1; possibly TRBD1 for D (6 bases). Written as DNA, the CDR3 is TGCAGCGTACGGGGGAGGGGGGGCACTGAAGCTTTCTTT. It is translated as CSVRGRGGTEAFF.